The 25 T cell receptor beta chains in this list originate from one sample, sequenced in a study of blood T cell repertoires in COVID-19. Libraries were prepared by immunoSEQ multiplex PCR; TCRdb keeps only in-frame clonotypes and omits some of them. The sample contains fewer than 110,000 clones, about 90% of which appear only once. Sequencing was carried out using peripheral blood. The receptors here all came from a human donor in a cohort sampled during active COVID-19.

The rearrangement joins TRBV3-1 (or the pseudogene TRBV3-2) to TRBJ2-1, with 10 bases fitting TRBD2. This CDR3 spans 23 amino acids. V dropped 1 base and J dropped 4; count of bases not matched to a gene: 25. Germline V gene sequence: CDR1 LGHDT, CDR2 YNNKEL (reference sequence). CDR3 DNA sequence: TGTGCCAGCAGCCAAGTCGCCGCATACATAGGGGAGGCGGCTAGCGGGGGATACAATGAGCAGTTCTTC. Amino acid sequence: CASSQVAAYIGEAASGGYNEQFF.

This chain joins TRBV29-1 and TRBJ2-7, with a possible D match to TRBD1 (6 bases). Trimming shortened V by 1 base and J by 5 bases, and 15 bases separated the two germline ends. From germline, CDR1 is SQVTM and CDR2 ANQGSEA. CDR3 size: 14 residues. The CDR3 DNA follows: TGCAGCGTTGAAGGACTGGGGGCTCTTGACGAGCAGTACTTC. It yields the protein CSVEGLGALDEQYF.

V gene TRBV7-2 combines with J gene TRBJ1-3; D gene unclear. Trimming left V 6 bases short and J 2 bases short, with 14 bases between. The germline V gene encodes CDR1 SGHTA and CDR2 FQGNSA. This CDR3 region has 15 residues. CDR3 in amino acids: CASRKPGVTGNTIYF. CDR3 in DNA: TGTGCCAGCAGGAAACCGGGTGTTACTGGAAACACCATATATTTT.

A remark on this clone: Germline and junction disagree at one end, which may indicate a read error. V usage is TRBV6-6 and J usage is TRBJ2-7; tentative D call: TRBD2 (5 bases). Germline V gives CDR1 MNHNY, CDR2 SVGAGI (reference sequence). The CDR3 has 14 residues. This CDR3 is CASTPEAPSSEQYF. CDR3 DNA sequence: TGTGCCAGCACCCCGGAGGCTCCTTCCTCCGAGCAGTACTTC.

The chain uses TRBV9 and TRBJ2-1; D is uncertain. The CDR3 spans 18 residues. The germline gives CDR1 SGDLS, CDR2 YYNGEE. Trimming removed 3 bases from V and 15 bases from J, with 34 bases in between. CDR3 coding DNA: TGTGCCAGCAGCGCCGACGAGACCCTAGAAGGAGCGCACCCCGGTACGTTCTTC. This translates into CASSADETLEGAHPGTFF.

This chain uses TRBV11-2 with TRBJ2-3, with 9 bases identical to TRBD1. CDR3 length: 15 amino acids. Germline V gene data show CDR1 as SGHAT and CDR2 as FQNNGV. The V and J ends lost 3 bases and 8 bases, in that order; junction bases with no gene match: 9. The CDR3 nucleotides read TGTGCCAGCAGCTTTCCACGGACAGGGGAGGCTACGCAGTATTTT. This codes for CASSFPRTGEATQYF.

This clone came up a few times. The chain joins TRBV18 to TRBJ2-7, with D perhaps matching TRBD1 (5 bases). CDR3 length: 14 residues. CDR1 is KGHSH, CDR2 LQKENI, per germline. Trimming stripped 2 bases from V and 3 bases from J, with 11 bases between. CDR3 sequence (DNA): TGTGCCAGCTCACCAAAACAGGCTAACTACGAGCAGTACTTC. It encodes CASSPKQANYEQYF.

For the CDR3, the DNA is TGTGCCACCGGTCCAGGGGGCCTCCAGGAGACCCAGTACTTC. Its protein product is CATGPGGLQETQYF. The genes are TRBV24-1 and TRBJ2-5; 8 bases line up with TRBD1. V was clipped by 9 bases and J by 5 bases; unmatched bases: 10. This CDR3 comprises 14 residues. CDR1 and CDR2 from the germline V gene are KGHDR and SFDVKD.

The chain links TRBV5-1 to TRBJ1-3, with a tentative D call TRBD1 (5 bases). Trimming shortened V by 0 bases and J by 0 bases, and 7 bases separated the two germline ends. The length of the CDR3 is 15 residues. Germline V gene sequence: CDR1 SGHRS, CDR2 YFSETQ. CDR3 in DNA: TGCGCCAGCAGCTTGGGACAGCTCTCTGGAAACACCATATATTTT. This codes for CASSLGQLSGNTIYF.

A single count supports this clone. The chain uses TRBV11-2 and TRBJ2-1, with 11 nucleotides matching TRBD2. Germline lookup yields CDR1 SGHAT and CDR2 FQNNGV. This CDR3 region has 15 residues. J was trimmed by 4 bases and V by 5 bases; bases with no gene match: 4. The CDR3 DNA follows: TGTGCCAGCAGCCCACTAGCGGGAGTATACAATGAGCAGTTCTTC. This gives the protein CASSPLAGVYNEQFF.

This rearrangement joins TRBV5-5 to TRBJ1-2, with D uncertain. Trimming took off 1 base at V and 1 base at J, with 8 bases between the two ends. The CDR3 is 14 amino acids. Germline V lookup: CDR1 SGHKS, CDR2 YYEKEE (reference sequence). CDR3 in amino acids: CASSLYNLNYGYTF. For the CDR3, the DNA is TGTGCCAGCAGCTTGTACAATCTTAACTATGGCTACACCTTC.

CDR3 amino acids: CASVLLSDTQYF. In DNA form, the CDR3 reads TGTGCCAGCGTCCTCCTTTCAGATACGCAGTATTTT. The chain employs TRBV2 and TRBJ2-3; D remains unclear. The V gene lost 8 bases and the J gene lost 4 bases, with 10 bases spanning the gap. Per the germline V gene, CDR1 is SNHLY and CDR2 is FYNNEI. CDR3 length: 12 residues. The entire variable domain, with the rest obtained from reference TRBV2 and TRBJ2-3, is as follows: EPEVTQTPSHQVTQMGQEVILRCVPISNHLYFYWYRQILGQKVEFLVSFYNNEISEKSEIFDDQFSVERPDGSNFTLKIRSTKLEDSAMYFCASVLLSDTQYFGPGTRLTVL.

V gene TRBV5-1 combines with J gene TRBJ1-3; perhaps TRBD1 as D (6 bases). V was pared by 7 bases and J by 1 base, with 15 bases between. CDR1 and CDR2 (germline): SGHRS, YFSETQ. The CDR3 totals 15 residues. The CDR3 coding sequence is TGCGCCAGCGCGGAACAGGGTATATCTGGAAACACCATATATTTT. Translating it yields CASAEQGISGNTIYF.

V and J are TRBV2 and TRBJ2-7; D possibly corresponds to TRBD2 (5 bases). The CDR3 consists of 14 residues. Germline CDR1 reads SNHLY; CDR2 reads FYNNEI. V lost 8 bases, J lost 2 bases, and 16 bases lay in between. DNA for the CDR3: TGTGCCAGCTTGAGTCGGACTCTCCCCTACGAGCAGTACTTC. This sequence encodes CASLSRTLPYEQYF.

The chain joins TRBV14 to TRBJ2-2; 8 bases align to TRBD1. Germline CDR1 and CDR2: SGHDN and FVKESK. With V trimmed by 3 bases and J by 7 bases, 7 bases remained unmatched. There are 15 residues in the CDR3. The DNA of the CDR3 is TGTGCCAGCAGCCAGGTCGACAGGGGCGGCGGGGAGCTGTTTTTT. This encodes CASSQVDRGGGELFF.

The chain combines TRBV7-9 with TRBJ2-2; weak D call: TRBD1 (6 bases). The CDR3 contains 18 residues. V lost 7 bases, J lost 2 bases, and 23 bases lay in between. Germline CDR1 and CDR2: SEHNR and FQNEAQ (reference sequence). This CDR3 is CASTLFGGGNPNTGELFF. The CDR3 DNA sequence: TGTGCCAGCACCTTGTTTGGGGGCGGAAACCCAAACACCGGGGAGCTGTTTTTT. Full variable domain (missing parts from reference TRBV7-9 and TRBJ2-2): DTGVSQNPRHKITKRGQNVTFRCDPISEHNRLYWYRQTLGQGPEFLTYFQNEAQLEKSRLLSDRFSAERPKGSFSTLEIQRTEQGDSAMYLCASTLFGGGNPNTGELFFGEGSRLTVL.

This rearrangement joins TRBV7-9 to TRBJ2-2; 9 bases are shared with TRBD2. CDR1 is SEHNR, CDR2 FQNEAQ, per germline (reference sequence). V lost 4 bases to trimming and J lost 0 bases; unmatched junction nucleotides: 3. This CDR3 spans 16 amino acids. The CDR3 sequence: CASSSRLAANTGELFF. DNA of the CDR3: TGTGCCAGCAGCTCCCGACTAGCGGCGAACACCGGGGAGCTGTTTTTT.

The gene calls are TRBV6-5 and TRBJ1-1; D unresolved. Germline V gene sequence: CDR1 MNHEY, CDR2 SVGAGI. Trimming pared 8 bases from V and 5 bases from J, leaving 9 bases between. This CDR3 has 11 residues. This chain's CDR3 is CASGVRTEAFF. The CDR3 DNA sequence: TGTGCCAGCGGAGTAAGAACTGAAGCTTTCTTT.

The chain recombines TRBV19 with TRBJ2-1; 9 nucleotides agree with TRBD2. Germline CDR1 and CDR2: LNHDA and SQIVND (reference sequence). Trimming took 1 base from V and 6 from J; bases not matched to a gene: 7. The CDR3 runs 16 residues. CDR3 nucleotide sequence: TGTGCCAGTAGTATAGGGGGCGGGAGGGCTCCCAATGAGCAGTTCTTC. Protein: CASSIGGGRAPNEQFF.

V and J are TRBV13 and TRBJ2-3, with 7 bases that match TRBD2. Looked up from germline, CDR1 is PRHDT and CDR2 is FYEKMQ (reference sequence). After removal of 1 base from V and 4 bases from J, the junction contained 8 bases not matched to a gene. CDR3 size: 16 residues. As DNA, the CDR3 is TGTGCCAGCAGCTTAGTGGGCGGGAGCATCGCAGATACGCAGTATTTT. Residues: CASSLVGGSIADTQYF.

This clone has a handful of counts. The chain combines TRBV27 with TRBJ1-1; D is possibly TRBD1 (6 bases). CDR1 is MNHEY and CDR2 is SMNVEV in the germline V gene (reference sequence). Trimming removed 7 bases from V and 9 bases from J, with 9 bases in between. This CDR3 has 10 residues. CDR3: CASKGEQAFF. The CDR3 nucleotides read TGTGCCAGCAAGGGGGAACAAGCTTTCTTT.

This chain links TRBV30 with TRBJ1-1; D not resolved. Germline V gives CDR1 GTSNPN, CDR2 SVGIG (reference sequence). This CDR3 spans 15 amino acids. The V end lost 0 bases, the J end lost 0 bases, and 11 bases lay between the germline ends. CDR3 nucleotide sequence: TGTGCCTGGAGTGTAGGCGGCACCTTGAACACTGAAGCTTTCTTT. Protein sequence: CAWSVGGTLNTEAFF. Full variable domain (missing parts from reference TRBV30 and TRBJ1-1): SQTIHQWPATLVQPVGSPLSLECTVEGTSNPNLYWYRQAAGRGLQLLFYSVGIGQISSEVPQNLSASRPQDRQFILSSKKLLLSDSGFYLCAWSVGGTLNTEAFFGQGTRLTVV.

The chain recombines TRBV9 with TRBJ2-7, with no clear D. There are 14 residues in the CDR3. V lost 0 bases and J 7 bases, leaving 14 bases between the germline ends. Germline CDR1 and CDR2: SGDLS and YYNGEE. The CDR3 here is CASSVAAVSWEQYF. The CDR3 DNA is TGTGCCAGCAGCGTAGCCGCAGTTTCTTGGGAGCAGTACTTC. The variable domain in full, with the rest retrieved from reference TRBV9 and TRBJ2-7, is DSGVTQTPKHLITATGQRVTLRCSPRSGDLSVYWYQQSLDQGLQFLIQYYNGEERAKGNILERFSAQQFPDLHSELNLSSLELGDSALYFCASSVAAVSWEQYFGPGTRLTVT.

The chain combines TRBV19 with TRBJ2-1, with TRBD2 matching 8 bases. After removal of 1 base from V and 3 bases from J, the junction contained 2 bases not matched to a gene. Germline V CDR1 and CDR2: LNHDA, SQIVND (reference sequence). The CDR3 consists of 15 residues. For the CDR3, the DNA is TGTGCCAGTAGTATAGTCGGGGGGGACTACAATGAGCAGTTCTTC. It translates to CASSIVGGDYNEQFF. The full variable domain, completed using reference TRBV19 and TRBJ2-1, is DGGITQSPKYLFRKEGQNVTLSCEQNLNHDAMYWYRQDPGQGLRLIYYSQIVNDFQKGDIAEGYSVSREKKESFPLTVTSAQKNPTAFYLCASSIVGGDYNEQFFGPGTRLTVL.

The rearrangement joins TRBV7-9 to TRBJ2-6; D is undetermined. Trimming removed 4 bases from V and 0 bases from J, with 7 bases in between. Germline-derived CDR1 and CDR2 are SEHNR and FQNEAQ (reference sequence). The CDR3 totals 15 residues. The CDR3: CASSSPRSGANVLTF. CDR3 DNA: TGTGCCAGCAGCTCCCCCCGCTCTGGGGCCAACGTCCTGACTTTC.